The present T cell receptor beta chain was sequenced within a study of T cell changes during pregnancy in multiple sclerosis. Some clones are missing from TCRdb's copy, which holds only in-frame ones; the method was immunoSEQ multiplex PCR. Counted here are fewer than 45,000 clones, approximately 89% occurring once; the ten biggest clones make up around 0.76%. Germline V CDR1 and CDR2: SGHNT, YYREEE (reference sequence). V was trimmed by 4 bases and J by 7 bases, leaving 18 bases between them. The CDR3 is 14 residues long. The receptor comes from a female donor in good health, enrolled as a control in a pregnancy study. The chain links TRBV5-4 to TRBJ2-7, with D tentatively TRBD1 (6 bases). The specimen was CD4+ T cells from peripheral blood mononuclear cells, collected after pregnancy. The chain's CDR3 is CASSLRTPQGEQYF. DNA of the CDR3: TGTGCCAGCAGCCTCCGGACTCCTCAGGGGGAGCAGTACTTC.